The T cell receptor beta chain described here comes from a study of shared clonotypes between healthy human individuals. Concerning this clone itself: The antigen is unknown.

Study-wide findings and caveats: Four donors held about 5% of naive CD4 clonotypes in common.

This CDR3 comprises 15 residues. The germline V and J ends were trimmed by 5 bases and 7 bases, with 17 bases remaining between them. The germline CDR1 and CDR2 sequences are SGHAT and FQNNGV. At deep level, the assay was performed. An even split of each subset's genomic DNA across several immunoSEQ plates was performed. The table came from immunoSEQ multiplex PCR; TCRdb's copy has only in-frame clones and leaves some out. Among roughly 2,000,000 clones, approximately 92% were seen once, and the ten largest hold 1.5% to 2%. CD45RO-negative CD8 cells positively selected for CCR7 made up the naive population, which excluded terminally differentiated effector memory CD45RA+ cells.

The receptor was isolated from a man aged 18 to 35 in good health. Some clones in this sample may be carry-over from other donors' samples. This chain uses TRBV11-2 with TRBJ1-4; D is possibly TRBD1 (6 bases). The specimen sequenced was naive CD8+ T cells from PBMCs. This CDR3 is CASSERGGSGEKLFF. The CDR3 coding sequence is TGTGCCAGCAGCGAAAGGGGGGGGTCGGGTGAAAAACTGTTTTTT.